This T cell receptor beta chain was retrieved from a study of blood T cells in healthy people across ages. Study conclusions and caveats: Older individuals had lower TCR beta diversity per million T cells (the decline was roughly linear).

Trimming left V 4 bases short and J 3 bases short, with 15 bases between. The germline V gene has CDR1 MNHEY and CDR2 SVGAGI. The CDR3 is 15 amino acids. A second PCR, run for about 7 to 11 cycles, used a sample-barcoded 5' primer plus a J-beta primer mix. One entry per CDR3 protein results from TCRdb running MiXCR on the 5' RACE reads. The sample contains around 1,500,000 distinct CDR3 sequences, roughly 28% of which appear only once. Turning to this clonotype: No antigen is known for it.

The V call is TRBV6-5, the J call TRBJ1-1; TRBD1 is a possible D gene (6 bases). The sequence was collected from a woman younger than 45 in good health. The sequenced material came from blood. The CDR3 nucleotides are TGTGCCAGCAGTTCCAATCACCAGGGGTACACTGAAGCTTTCTTT. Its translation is CASSSNHQGYTEAFF.